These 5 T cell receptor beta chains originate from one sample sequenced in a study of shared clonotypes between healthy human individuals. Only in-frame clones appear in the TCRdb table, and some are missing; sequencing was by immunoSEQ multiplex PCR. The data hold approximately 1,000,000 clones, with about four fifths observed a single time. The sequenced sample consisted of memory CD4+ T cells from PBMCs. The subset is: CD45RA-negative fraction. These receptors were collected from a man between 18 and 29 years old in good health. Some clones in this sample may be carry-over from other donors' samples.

CDR3 DNA sequence: TGTGCCAGCAGACGACTAGTTGGGAATTACGAGCAGTACTTC. This gives the protein CASRRLVGNYEQYF. The chain recombines TRBV28 with TRBJ2-7; possibly TRBD2 for D (6 bases). The CDR3 covers 14 residues. V was cut by 6 bases and J by 4 bases, with 16 bases left in between. Germline V gene data show CDR1 as MDHEN and CDR2 as SYDVKM. The entire variable domain, with the rest obtained from reference TRBV28 and TRBJ2-7, is as follows: DVKVTQSSRYLVKRTGEKVFLECVQDMDHENMFWYRQDPGLGLRLIYFSYDVKMKEKGDIPEGYSVSREKKERFSLILESASTNQTSMYLCASRRLVGNYEQYFGPGTRLTVT.

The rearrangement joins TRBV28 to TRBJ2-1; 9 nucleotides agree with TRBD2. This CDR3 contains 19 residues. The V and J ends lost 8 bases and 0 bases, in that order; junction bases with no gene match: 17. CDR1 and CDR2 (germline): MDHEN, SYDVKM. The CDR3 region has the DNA TGTGCCAGCCCTAAAGCGGGAGGCCGTAGAAGTAGCTCCTACAATGAGCAGTTCTTC. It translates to CASPKAGGRRSSSYNEQFF.

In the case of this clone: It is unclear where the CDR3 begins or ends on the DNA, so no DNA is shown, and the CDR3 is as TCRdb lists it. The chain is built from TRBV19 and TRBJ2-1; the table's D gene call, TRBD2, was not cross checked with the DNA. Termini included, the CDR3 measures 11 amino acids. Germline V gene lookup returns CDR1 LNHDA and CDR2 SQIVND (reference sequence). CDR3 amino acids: CASTSDNEQFF.

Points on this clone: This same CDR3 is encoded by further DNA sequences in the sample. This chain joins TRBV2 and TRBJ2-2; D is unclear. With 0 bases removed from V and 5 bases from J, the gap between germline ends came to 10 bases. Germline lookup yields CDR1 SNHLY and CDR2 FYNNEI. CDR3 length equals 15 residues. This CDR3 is CASSEARPGTGELFF. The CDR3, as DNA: TGTGCCAGCAGTGAAGCTCGTCCTGGGACCGGGGAGCTGTTTTTT.

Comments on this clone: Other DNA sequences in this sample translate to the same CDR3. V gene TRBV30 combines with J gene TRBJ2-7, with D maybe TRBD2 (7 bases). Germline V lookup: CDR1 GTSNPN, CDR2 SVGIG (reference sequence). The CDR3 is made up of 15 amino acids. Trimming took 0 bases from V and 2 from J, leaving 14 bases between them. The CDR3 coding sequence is TGTGCCTGGAGTGTGCAAGGGGAGGGGGCCTACGAGCAGTACTTC. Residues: CAWSVQGEGAYEQYF.